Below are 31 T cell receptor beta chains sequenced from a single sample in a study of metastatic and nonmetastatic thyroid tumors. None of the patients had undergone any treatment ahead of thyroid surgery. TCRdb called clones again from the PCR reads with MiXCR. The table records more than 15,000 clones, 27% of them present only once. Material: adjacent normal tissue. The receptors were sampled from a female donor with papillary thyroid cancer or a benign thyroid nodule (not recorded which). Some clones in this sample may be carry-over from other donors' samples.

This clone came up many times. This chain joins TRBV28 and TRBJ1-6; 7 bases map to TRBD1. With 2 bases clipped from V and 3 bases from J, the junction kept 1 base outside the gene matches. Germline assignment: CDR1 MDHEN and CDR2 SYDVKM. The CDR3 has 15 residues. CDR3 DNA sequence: TGTGCCAGCAGTTTAGCAGGGGGCTATAATTCACCCCTCCACTTT. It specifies CASSLAGGYNSPLHF.

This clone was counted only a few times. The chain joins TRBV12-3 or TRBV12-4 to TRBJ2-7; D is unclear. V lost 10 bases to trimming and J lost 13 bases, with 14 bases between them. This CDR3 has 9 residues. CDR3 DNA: TGTGCCACCCGACAAGGGCCATACTTC. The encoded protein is CATRQGPYF.

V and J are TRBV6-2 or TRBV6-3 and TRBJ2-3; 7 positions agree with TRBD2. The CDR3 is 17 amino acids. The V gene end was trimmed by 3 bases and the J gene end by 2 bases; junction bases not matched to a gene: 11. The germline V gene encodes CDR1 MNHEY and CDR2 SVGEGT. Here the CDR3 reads CASSYYPASGNTDTQYF. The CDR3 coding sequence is TGTGCCAGCAGTTATTACCCGGCTAGCGGAAACACAGATACGCAGTATTTT.

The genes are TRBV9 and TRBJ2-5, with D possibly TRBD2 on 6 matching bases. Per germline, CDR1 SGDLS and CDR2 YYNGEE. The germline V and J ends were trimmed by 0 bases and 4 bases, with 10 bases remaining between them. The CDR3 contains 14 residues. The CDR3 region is CASSVAGGSETQYF. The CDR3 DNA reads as TGTGCCAGCAGCGTAGCTGGAGGGTCAGAGACCCAGTACTTC.

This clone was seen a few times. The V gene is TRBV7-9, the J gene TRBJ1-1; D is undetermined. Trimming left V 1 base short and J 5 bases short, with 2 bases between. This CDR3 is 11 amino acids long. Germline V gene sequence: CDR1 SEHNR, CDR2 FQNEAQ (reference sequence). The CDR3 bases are TGTGCCAGCAGCTTAGAGACTGAAGCTTTCTTT. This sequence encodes CASSLETEAFF.

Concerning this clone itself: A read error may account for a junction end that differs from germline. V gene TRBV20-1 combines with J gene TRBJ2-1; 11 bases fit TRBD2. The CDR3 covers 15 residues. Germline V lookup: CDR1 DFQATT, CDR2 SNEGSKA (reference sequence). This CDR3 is CSAKLSGRAGNDQFF. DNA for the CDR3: TGCAGTGCGAAGCTTAGCGGGAGGGCGGGTAATGATCAGTTCTTC.

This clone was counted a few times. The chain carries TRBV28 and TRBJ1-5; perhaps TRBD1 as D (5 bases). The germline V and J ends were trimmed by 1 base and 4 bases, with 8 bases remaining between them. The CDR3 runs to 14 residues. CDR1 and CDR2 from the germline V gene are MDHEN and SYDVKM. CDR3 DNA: TGTGCCAGCAGTTTATCGGGACTGAATCAGCCCCAGCATTTT. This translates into CASSLSGLNQPQHF.

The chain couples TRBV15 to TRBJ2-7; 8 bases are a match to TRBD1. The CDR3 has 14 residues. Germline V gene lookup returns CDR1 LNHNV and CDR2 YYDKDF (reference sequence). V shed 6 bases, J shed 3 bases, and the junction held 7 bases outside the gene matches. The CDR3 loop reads CATRGDRGLYEQYF. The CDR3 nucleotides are TGTGCCACCAGGGGAGACAGGGGTCTCTACGAGCAGTACTTC.

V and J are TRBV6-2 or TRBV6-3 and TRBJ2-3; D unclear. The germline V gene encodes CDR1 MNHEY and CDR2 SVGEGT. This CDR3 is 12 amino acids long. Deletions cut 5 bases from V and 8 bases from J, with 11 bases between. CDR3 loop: CASSTALGTQYF. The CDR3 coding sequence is TGTGCCAGCAGTACGGCCTTGGGTACGCAGTATTTT.

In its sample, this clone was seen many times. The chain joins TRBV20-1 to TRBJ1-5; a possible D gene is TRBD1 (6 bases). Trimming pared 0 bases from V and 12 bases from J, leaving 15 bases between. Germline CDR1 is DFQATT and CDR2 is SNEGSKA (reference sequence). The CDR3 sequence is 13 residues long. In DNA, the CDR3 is TGCAGTGCTAGAGACTCCGGGACACCCCTCCAGCATTTT. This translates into CSARDSGTPLQHF.

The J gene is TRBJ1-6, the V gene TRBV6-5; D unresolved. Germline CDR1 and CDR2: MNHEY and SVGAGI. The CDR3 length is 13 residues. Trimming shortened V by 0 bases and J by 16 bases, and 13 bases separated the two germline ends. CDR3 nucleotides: TGTGCCAGCAGTTACTCAGACACCCGGTCACTCCACTTT. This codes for CASSYSDTRSLHF.

The CDR3 here is CASSPPGQGGQPQHF. The CDR3 DNA follows: TGTGCCAGCAGCCCACCCGGACAGGGAGGACAGCCCCAGCATTTT. The chain combines TRBV3-1 with TRBJ1-5, with 8 bases lining up with TRBD1. The V gene end was trimmed by 4 bases and the J gene end by 7 bases; junction bases not matched to a gene: 9. This CDR3 region has 15 residues. Germline-derived CDR1 and CDR2 are LGHDT and YNNKEL (reference sequence).

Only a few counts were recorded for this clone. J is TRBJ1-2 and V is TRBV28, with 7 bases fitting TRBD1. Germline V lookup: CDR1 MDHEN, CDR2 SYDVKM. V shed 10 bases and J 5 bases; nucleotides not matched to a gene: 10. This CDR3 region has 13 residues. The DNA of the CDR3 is TGTGCCAACAACCGGGACAGCAAATATGGCTACACCTTC. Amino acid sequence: CANNRDSKYGYTF.

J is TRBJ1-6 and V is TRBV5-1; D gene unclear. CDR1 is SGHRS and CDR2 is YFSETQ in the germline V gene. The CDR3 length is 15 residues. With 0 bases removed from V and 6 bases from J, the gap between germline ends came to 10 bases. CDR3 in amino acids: CASSLGVGTNSPLHF. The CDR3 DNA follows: TGCGCCAGCAGCTTGGGGGTGGGCACTAATTCACCCCTCCACTTT. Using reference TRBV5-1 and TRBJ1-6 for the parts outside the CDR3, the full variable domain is KAGVTQTPRYLIKTRGQQVTLSCSPISGHRSVSWYQQTPGQGLQFLFEYFSETQRNKGNFPGRFSGRQFSNSRSEMNVSTLELGDSALYLCASSLGVGTNSPLHFGNGTRLTVT.

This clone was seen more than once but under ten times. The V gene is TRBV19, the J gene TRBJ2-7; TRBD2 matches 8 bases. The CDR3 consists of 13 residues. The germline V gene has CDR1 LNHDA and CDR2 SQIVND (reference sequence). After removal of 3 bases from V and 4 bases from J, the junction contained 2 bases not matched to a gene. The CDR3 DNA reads TGTGCCAGTAGTATTAAGCGGGAGTACGAGCAGTACTTC. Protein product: CASSIKREYEQYF. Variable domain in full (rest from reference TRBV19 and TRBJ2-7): DGGITQSPKYLFRKEGQNVTLSCEQNLNHDAMYWYRQDPGQGLRLIYYSQIVNDFQKGDIAEGYSVSREKKESFPLTVTSAQKNPTAFYLCASSIKREYEQYFGPGTRLTVT.

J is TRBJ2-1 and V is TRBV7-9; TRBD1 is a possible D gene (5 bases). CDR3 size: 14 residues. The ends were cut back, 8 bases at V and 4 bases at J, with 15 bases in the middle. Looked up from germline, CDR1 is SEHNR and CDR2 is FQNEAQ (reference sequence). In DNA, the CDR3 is TGTGCCAGCCAGGGTGGCGTACGGTACAATGAGCAGTTCTTC. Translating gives CASQGGVRYNEQFF. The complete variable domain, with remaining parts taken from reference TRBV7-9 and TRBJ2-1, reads DTGVSQNPRHKITKRGQNVTFRCDPISEHNRLYWYRQTLGQGPEFLTYFQNEAQLEKSRLLSDRFSAERPKGSFSTLEIQRTEQGDSAMYLCASQGGVRYNEQFFGPGTRLTVL.

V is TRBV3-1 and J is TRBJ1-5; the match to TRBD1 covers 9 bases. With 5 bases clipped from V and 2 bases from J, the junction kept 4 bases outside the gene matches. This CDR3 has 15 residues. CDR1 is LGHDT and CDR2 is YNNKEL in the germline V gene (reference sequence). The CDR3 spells CASSLDRGGNQPQHF. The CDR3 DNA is TGTGCCAGCAGCTTGGACAGGGGAGGCAATCAGCCCCAGCATTTT.

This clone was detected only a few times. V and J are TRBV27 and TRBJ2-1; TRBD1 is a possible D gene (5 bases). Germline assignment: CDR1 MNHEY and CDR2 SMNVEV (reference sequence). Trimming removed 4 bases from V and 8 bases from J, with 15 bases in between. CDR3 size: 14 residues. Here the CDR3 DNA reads TGTGCCAGCAGTTCGAAGACAGTAGCCGATGAGCAGTTCTTC. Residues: CASSSKTVADEQFF.

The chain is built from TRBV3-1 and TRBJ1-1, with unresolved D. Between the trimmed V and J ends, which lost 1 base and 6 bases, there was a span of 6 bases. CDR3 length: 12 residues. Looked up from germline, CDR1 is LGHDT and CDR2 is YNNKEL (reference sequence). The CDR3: CASSQAGPEAFF. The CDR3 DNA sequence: TGTGCCAGCAGCCAAGCTGGGCCTGAAGCTTTCTTT.

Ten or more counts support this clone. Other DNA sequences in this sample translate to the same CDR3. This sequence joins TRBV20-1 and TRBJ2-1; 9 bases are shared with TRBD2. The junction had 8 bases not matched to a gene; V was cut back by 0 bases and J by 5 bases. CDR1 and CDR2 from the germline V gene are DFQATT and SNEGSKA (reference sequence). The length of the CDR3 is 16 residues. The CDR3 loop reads CSARDYLAGLDNEQFF. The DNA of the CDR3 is TGCAGTGCTAGAGATTACCTAGCGGGACTGGACAATGAGCAGTTCTTC.

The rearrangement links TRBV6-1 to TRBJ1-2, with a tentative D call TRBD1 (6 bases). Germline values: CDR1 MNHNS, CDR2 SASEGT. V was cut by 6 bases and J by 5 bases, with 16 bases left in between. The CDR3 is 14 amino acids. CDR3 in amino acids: CASSLTGTSYGYTF. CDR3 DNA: TGTGCCAGCAGCCTTACCGGGACATCTTATGGCTACACCTTC.

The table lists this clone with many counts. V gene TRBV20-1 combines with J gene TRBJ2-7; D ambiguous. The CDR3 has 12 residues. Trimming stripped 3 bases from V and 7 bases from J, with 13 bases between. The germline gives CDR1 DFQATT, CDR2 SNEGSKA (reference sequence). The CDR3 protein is CSASPFPEEQYF. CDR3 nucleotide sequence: TGCAGTGCTAGTCCCTTCCCGGAGGAGCAGTACTTC.

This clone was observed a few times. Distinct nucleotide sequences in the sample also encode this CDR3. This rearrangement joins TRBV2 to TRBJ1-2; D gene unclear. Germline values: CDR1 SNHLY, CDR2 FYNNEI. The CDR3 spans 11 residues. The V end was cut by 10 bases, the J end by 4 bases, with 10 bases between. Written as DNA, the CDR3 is TGTGCCACTGGAACAGTCTATGGCTACACCTTC. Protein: CATGTVYGYTF.

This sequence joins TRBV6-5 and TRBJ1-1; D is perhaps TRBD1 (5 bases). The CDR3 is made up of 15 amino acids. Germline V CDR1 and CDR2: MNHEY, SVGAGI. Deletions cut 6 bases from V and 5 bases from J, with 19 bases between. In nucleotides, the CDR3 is TGTGCCAGCAGCTATGGACGGGGGAGACGAACTGAAGCTTTCTTT. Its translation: CASSYGRGRRTEAFF.

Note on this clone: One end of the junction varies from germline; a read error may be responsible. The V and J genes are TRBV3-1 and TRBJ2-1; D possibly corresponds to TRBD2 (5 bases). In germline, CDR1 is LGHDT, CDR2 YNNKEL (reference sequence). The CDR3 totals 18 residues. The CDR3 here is CASSQAKMVARLFNEQFF. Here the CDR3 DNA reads TGTGCCAGCAGTCAAGCTAAAATGGTAGCGCGCCTTTTCAATGAGCAGTTCTTC.

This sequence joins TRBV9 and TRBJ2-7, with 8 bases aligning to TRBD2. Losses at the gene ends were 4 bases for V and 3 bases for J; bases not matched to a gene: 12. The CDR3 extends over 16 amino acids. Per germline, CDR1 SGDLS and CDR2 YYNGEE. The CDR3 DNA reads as TGTGCCAGCAGCCCTCAGCCGGGACTAGGTATCTACGAGCAGTACTTC. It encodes CASSPQPGLGIYEQYF. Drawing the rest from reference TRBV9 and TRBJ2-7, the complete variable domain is DSGVTQTPKHLITATGQRVTLRCSPRSGDLSVYWYQQSLDQGLQFLIQYYNGEERAKGNILERFSAQQFPDLHSELNLSSLELGDSALYFCASSPQPGLGIYEQYFGPGTRLTVT.

CDR3 loop: CSARLRDRGAGYEQYF. CDR3 nucleotide sequence: TGCAGTGCTAGACTCCGGGACAGGGGGGCCGGTTACGAGCAGTACTTC. J is TRBJ2-7 and V is TRBV20-1; TRBD1 matches at 11 bases. Germline loops: CDR1 DFQATT, CDR2 SNEGSKA (reference sequence). The CDR3 has 16 amino acids. J was trimmed by 4 bases and V by 2 bases; bases with no gene match: 10.

CDR3 region: CASSEYGNTEAFF. DNA of the CDR3: TGTGCCAGCAGTGAATACGGCAACACTGAAGCTTTCTTT. The chain links TRBV6-1 to TRBJ1-1; D is undetermined. Trimming took off 2 bases at V and 2 bases at J, with 6 bases between the two ends. The V gene's germline CDR1 is MNHNS and CDR2 SASEGT. The CDR3 is 13 amino acids.

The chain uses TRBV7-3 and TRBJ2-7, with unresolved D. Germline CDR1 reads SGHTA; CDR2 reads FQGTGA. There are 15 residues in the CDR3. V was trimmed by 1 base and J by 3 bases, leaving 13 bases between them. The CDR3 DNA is TGTGCCAGCAGCTTAATTCCCCGTGCCGTCTACGAGCAGTACGTC. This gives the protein CASSLIPRAVYEQYV.

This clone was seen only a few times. CDR3 DNA: TGTGCCAGCAGTTACTCGTCGGGTGGCGGGGAGCTGTTTTTT. Protein product: CASSYSSGGGELFF. The genes are TRBV6-6 and TRBJ2-2, with D uncertain. Germline V gene data show CDR1 as MNHNY and CDR2 as SVGAGI (reference sequence). The CDR3 loop spans 14 amino acids. Trimming cost V 0 bases and J 7 bases, with 9 bases left between them.

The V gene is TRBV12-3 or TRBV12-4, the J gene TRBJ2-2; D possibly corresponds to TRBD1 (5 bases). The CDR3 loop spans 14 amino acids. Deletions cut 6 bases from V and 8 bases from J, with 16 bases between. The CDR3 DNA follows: TGTGCCAGCAGGATCTCCCGGGCAGGGGGGGAGCTGTTTTTT. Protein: CASRISRAGGELFF.